These 5 T cell receptor beta chains came from one sample sequenced in a study of blood T cells in healthy people across ages. With a J-beta primer mix and a sample-barcoded 5' primer, a second PCR ran roughly 6 to 12 cycles. TCRdb fed the 5' RACE reads into MiXCR, producing one record per CDR3 protein. The sample includes more than 1.4 million distinct CDR3 sequences, about 40% of them seen just once. The specimen was blood. The origin of the receptors is a woman aged 18-29 years in good health.

The CDR3 bases are TGTGCCAGCTCACCCCAGTGGGGGACCGACGGCTACACCTTC. As protein: CASSPQWGTDGYTF. The chain recombines TRBV18 with TRBJ1-2, with D maybe TRBD1 (5 bases). V was cut by 3 bases and J by 8 bases, with 16 bases left in between. Germline V gene sequence: CDR1 KGHSH, CDR2 LQKENI. The CDR3 has 14 residues.

The chain combines TRBV10-2 with TRBJ1-2, with no clear D. The germline V gene has CDR1 WSHSY and CDR2 SAAADI. This CDR3 spans 14 amino acids. V gave up 3 bases and J gave up 4 bases, with 12 bases separating them. The CDR3 sequence: CASSDPRGRYGYTF. In DNA form, the CDR3 reads TGCGCCAGCAGTGATCCACGAGGACGCTATGGCTACACCTTC.

The V call is TRBV20-1, the J call TRBJ1-2; 9 nucleotides align to TRBD1. V lost 0 bases and J lost 7; bases outside the gene matches: 3. Germline V gene lookup returns CDR1 DFQATT and CDR2 SNEGSKA (reference sequence). The CDR3 length is 13 residues. CDR3 DNA: TGCAGTGCTAGAGAGGGACAGGGCCGTGGCTACACCTTC. Its translation: CSAREGQGRGYTF.

The chain recombines TRBV29-1 with TRBJ2-7, with TRBD2 as a possible D gene (6 bases). V was shortened by 6 bases and J by 2 bases, with 17 bases between the two germline ends. This CDR3 spans 14 amino acids. Germline V gene data show CDR1 as SQVTM and CDR2 as ANQGSEA. The CDR3 coding sequence is TGCAGCGTGGAACTAGCTACGCGCCCCTACGAGCAGTACTTC. Its translation: CSVELATRPYEQYF.

This chain connects TRBV4-1 to TRBJ2-4; a possible D gene is TRBD2 (6 bases). CDR1 is MGHRA and CDR2 is YSYEKL in the germline V gene. CDR3 length equals 15 residues. Trimming stripped 1 base from V and 2 bases from J, with 9 bases between. For the CDR3, the DNA is TGCGCCAGCAGCCAAGCGCGGGGAACCAAAAACATTCAGTACTTC. It yields the protein CASSQARGTKNIQYF.